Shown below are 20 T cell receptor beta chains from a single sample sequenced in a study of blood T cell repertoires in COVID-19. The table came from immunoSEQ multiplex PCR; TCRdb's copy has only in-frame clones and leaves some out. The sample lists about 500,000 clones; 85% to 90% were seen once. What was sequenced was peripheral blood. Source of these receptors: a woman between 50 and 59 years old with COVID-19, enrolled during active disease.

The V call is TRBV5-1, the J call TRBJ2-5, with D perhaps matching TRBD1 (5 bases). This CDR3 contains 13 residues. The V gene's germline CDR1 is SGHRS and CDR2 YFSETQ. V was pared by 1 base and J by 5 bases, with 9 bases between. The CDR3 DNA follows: TGCGCCAGCAGCTTGCTGGCAGGGGAGACCCAGTACTTC. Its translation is CASSLLAGETQYF.

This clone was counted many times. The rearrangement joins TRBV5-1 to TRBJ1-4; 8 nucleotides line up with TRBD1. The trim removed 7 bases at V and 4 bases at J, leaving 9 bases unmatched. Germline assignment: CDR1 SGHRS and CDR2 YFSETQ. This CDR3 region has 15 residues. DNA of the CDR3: TGCGCCAGCCGGCCAGGGGGCTCGAATAATGAAAAACTGTTTTTT. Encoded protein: CASRPGGSNNEKLFF.

CDR3: CASSRQASNTEAFF. The CDR3, as DNA: TGTGCCAGTAGTCGACAGGCCTCGAACACTGAAGCTTTCTTT. The chain employs TRBV19 and TRBJ1-1, with D possibly being TRBD1 (6 bases). This CDR3 spans 14 amino acids. Germline V gives CDR1 LNHDA, CDR2 SQIVND (reference sequence). The V gene lost 5 bases and the J gene lost 1 base, with 11 bases spanning the gap.

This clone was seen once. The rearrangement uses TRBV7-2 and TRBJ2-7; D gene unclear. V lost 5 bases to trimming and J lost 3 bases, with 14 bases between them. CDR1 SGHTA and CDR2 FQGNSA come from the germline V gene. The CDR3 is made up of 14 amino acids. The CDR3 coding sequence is TGTGCCAGCAGCGAAGACGGGTCCTACTACGAGCAGTACTTC. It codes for CASSEDGSYYEQYF.

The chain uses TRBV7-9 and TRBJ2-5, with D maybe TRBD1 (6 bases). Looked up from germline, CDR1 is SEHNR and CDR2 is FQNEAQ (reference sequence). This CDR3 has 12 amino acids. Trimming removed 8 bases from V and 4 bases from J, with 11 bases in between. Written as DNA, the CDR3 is TGTGCCAGCCACGGACAGAGAGAGACCCAGTACTTC. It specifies CASHGQRETQYF.

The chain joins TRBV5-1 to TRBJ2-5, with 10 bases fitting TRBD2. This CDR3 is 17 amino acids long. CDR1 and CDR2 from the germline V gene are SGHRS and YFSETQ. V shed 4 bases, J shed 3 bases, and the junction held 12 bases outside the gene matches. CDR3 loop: CASSETWTSGAEETQYF. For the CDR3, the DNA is TGCGCCAGCAGCGAGACTTGGACTAGCGGTGCGGAAGAGACCCAGTACTTC. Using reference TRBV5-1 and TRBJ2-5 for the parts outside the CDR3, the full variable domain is KAGVTQTPRYLIKTRGQQVTLSCSPISGHRSVSWYQQTPGQGLQFLFEYFSETQRNKGNFPGRFSGRQFSNSRSEMNVSTLELGDSALYLCASSETWTSGAEETQYFGPGTRLLVL.

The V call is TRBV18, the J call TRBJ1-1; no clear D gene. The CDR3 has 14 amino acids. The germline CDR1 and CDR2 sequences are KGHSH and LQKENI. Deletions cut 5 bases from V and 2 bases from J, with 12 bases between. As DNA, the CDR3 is TGTGCCAGCTCAGAGGTAGCGGGAAACACTGAAGCTTTCTTT. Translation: CASSEVAGNTEAFF.

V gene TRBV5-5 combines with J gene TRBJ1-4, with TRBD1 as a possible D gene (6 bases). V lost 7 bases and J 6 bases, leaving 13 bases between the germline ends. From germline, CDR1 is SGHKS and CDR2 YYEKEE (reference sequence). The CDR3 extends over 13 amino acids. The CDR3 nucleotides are TGTGCCAGCCTCAGGGGTGAGGATGAAAAACTGTTTTTT. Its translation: CASLRGEDEKLFF.

CDR3 in DNA: TGTGCCAGCAGGGGGGGGAGCCAGCCCCAGCATTTT. Translating it yields CASRGGSQPQHF. This chain joins TRBV12-3 or TRBV12-4 and TRBJ1-5; possible D gene TRBD1, 5 bases. Trimming left V 6 bases short and J 7 bases short, with 10 bases between. The CDR3 runs 12 residues.

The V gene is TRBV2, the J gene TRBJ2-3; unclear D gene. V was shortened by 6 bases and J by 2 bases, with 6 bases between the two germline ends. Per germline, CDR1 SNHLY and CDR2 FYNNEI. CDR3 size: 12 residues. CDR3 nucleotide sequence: TGTGCCAGCAGGCAGTCCACAGATACGCAGTATTTT. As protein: CASRQSTDTQYF. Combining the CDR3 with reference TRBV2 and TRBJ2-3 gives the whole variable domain EPEVTQTPSHQVTQMGQEVILRCVPISNHLYFYWYRQILGQKVEFLVSFYNNEISEKSEIFDDQFSVERPDGSNFTLKIRSTKLEDSAMYFCASRQSTDTQYFGPGTRLTVL.

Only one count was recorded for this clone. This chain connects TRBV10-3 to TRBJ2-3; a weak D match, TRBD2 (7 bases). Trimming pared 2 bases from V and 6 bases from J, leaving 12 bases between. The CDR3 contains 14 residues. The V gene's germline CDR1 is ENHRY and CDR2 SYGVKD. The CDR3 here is CAISEVGGRDTQYF. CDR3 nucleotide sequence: TGTGCCATCAGTGAGGTCGGGGGGCGGGATACGCAGTATTTT.

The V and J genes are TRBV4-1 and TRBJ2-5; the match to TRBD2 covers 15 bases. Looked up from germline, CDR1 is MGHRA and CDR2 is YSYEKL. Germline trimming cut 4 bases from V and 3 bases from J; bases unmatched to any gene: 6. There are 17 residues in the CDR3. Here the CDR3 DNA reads TGCGCCAGCAGCCGGACTAGCGGGGGGGCGTTGGAAGAGACCCAGTACTTC. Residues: CASSRTSGGALEETQYF.

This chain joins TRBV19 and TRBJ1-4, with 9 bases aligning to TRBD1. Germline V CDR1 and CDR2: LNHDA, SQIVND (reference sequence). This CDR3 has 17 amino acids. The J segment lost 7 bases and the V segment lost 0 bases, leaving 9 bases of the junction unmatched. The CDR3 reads CASSIEAGTGNGEKLFF. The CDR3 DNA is TGTGCCAGTAGTATAGAGGCCGGGACAGGGAACGGTGAAAAACTGTTTTTT.

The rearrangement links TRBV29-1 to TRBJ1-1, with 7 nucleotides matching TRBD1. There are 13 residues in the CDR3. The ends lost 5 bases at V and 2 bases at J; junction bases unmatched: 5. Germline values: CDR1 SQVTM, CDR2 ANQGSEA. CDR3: CSVLRGTNTEAFF. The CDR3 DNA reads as TGCAGCGTTCTCAGGGGGACCAACACTGAAGCTTTCTTT.

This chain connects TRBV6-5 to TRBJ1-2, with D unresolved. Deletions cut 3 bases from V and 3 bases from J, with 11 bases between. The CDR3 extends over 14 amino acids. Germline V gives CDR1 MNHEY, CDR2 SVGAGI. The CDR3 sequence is CASSYSTVDYGYTF. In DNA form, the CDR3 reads TGTGCCAGCAGTTATTCTACAGTCGACTATGGCTACACCTTC.

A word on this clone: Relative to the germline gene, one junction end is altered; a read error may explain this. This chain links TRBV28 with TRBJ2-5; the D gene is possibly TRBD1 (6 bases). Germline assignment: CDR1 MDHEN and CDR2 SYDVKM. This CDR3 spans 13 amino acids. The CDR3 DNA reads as TGTGCCAGCAGCTTATGGGGGCGGGAGACCCAGTACTTC. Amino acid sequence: CASSLWGRETQYF.

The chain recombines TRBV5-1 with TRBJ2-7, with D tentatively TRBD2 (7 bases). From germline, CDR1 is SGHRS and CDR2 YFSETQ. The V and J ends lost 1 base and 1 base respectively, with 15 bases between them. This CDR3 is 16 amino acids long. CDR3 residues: CASSLSPSGQSYEQYF. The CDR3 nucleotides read TGCGCCAGCAGCTTGAGCCCTAGCGGACAGTCCTACGAGCAGTACTTC.

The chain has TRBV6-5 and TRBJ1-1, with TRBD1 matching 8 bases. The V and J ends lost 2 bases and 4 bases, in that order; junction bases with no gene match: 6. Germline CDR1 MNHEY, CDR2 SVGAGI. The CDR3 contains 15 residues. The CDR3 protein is CASSYEQGAITEAFF. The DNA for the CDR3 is TGTGCCAGCAGTTACGAGCAGGGGGCCATCACTGAAGCTTTCTTT.

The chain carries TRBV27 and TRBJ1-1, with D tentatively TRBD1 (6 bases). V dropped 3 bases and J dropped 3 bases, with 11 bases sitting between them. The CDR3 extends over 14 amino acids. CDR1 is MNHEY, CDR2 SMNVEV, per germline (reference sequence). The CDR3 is CASSFGAGDTEAFF. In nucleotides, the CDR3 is TGTGCCAGCAGTTTTGGGGCAGGGGACACTGAAGCTTTCTTT.

DNA for the CDR3: TGTGCCAGCACCAGCGGGGGGAATGAGCAGTTCTTC. Protein sequence: CASTSGGNEQFF. The gene calls are TRBV7-9 and TRBJ2-1; 9 positions match TRBD2. The junction had 2 bases not matched to a gene; V was cut back by 7 bases and J by 7 bases. Germline values: CDR1 SEHNR, CDR2 FQNEAQ (reference sequence). The CDR3 extends over 12 amino acids.